Each of the 24 T cell receptor beta chains below was sequenced from the same sample in a study of blood T cells in healthy people across ages. Next came a second PCR, run for about 7 to 12 cycles, which used a sample-barcoded 5' primer along with a J-beta primer mix. TCRdb independently ran MiXCR on the 5' RACE reads; one entry per CDR3 protein. The data contain roughly 930,000 distinct CDR3 sequences, 45% to 50% of them singletons. The sequenced sample was blood. The receptors were gathered from a man younger than 45 in good health.

The chain uses TRBV28 and TRBJ1-5, with D possibly matching TRBD1 (6 bases). CDR3 length: 15 residues. V was trimmed by 6 bases and J by 11 bases, leaving 23 bases between them. Germline V gene lookup returns CDR1 MDHEN and CDR2 SYDVKM. The DNA for the CDR3 is TGTGCCAGCAGAGGGGCCGGGACACCGGTCTTGGCCCAGCATTTT. Amino acids: CASRGAGTPVLAQHF.

This clonotype was recorded at least ten times. The chain carries TRBV9 and TRBJ1-1, with D perhaps TRBD1 (5 bases). Between the trimmed V and J ends, which lost 6 bases and 0 bases, there was a span of 9 bases. Germline V CDR1 and CDR2: SGDLS, YYNGEE. The length of the CDR3 is 13 residues. CDR3 sequence: CASTSGMNTEAFF. The CDR3, as DNA: TGTGCCAGCACATCAGGGATGAACACTGAAGCTTTCTTT.

The chain carries TRBV21-1 and TRBJ2-7; the table calls TRBD2, which could not be checked here. TRBV21-1 is a pseudogene locus. The CDR3 covers 13 residues. This CDR3 reads CASKGTRVYEQYF. The CDR3 coding sequence is TGTGCCAGCAAAGGGACTAGGGTCTACGAGCAGTACTTC.

The chain is built from TRBV29-1 and TRBJ2-5, with a weak D call TRBD1 (5 bases). The length of the CDR3 is 13 residues. Between the trimmed V and J ends, which lost 4 bases and 4 bases, there was a span of 13 bases. Germline V gives CDR1 SQVTM, CDR2 ANQGSEA. The CDR3 DNA follows: TGCAGCGTTGTAAGTGTAAGGGGAGAGACCCAGTACTTC. This sequence encodes CSVVSVRGETQYF.

This chain connects TRBV4-2 to TRBJ2-5, with 13 bases identical to TRBD2. The V gene's germline CDR1 is LGHNA and CDR2 YNFKEQ. Trimming cost V 4 bases and J 7 bases; bases outside gene matches: 9. The length of the CDR3 is 16 residues. DNA for the CDR3: TGTGCCAGCAGCCGGGGGACTAGCGGGGATTCCGGGACCCAGTACTTC. Translation: CASSRGTSGDSGTQYF.

This chain uses TRBV5-1 with TRBJ2-5; 9 bases agree with TRBD1. CDR1 is SGHRS, CDR2 YFSETQ, per germline. Trimming at V came to 5 bases and at J to 5 bases, leaving 10 bases not matched to a gene. CDR3 size: 15 residues. The CDR3 protein is CASSQGPGQGETQYF. CDR3 nucleotides: TGCGCCAGCAGTCAAGGGCCGGGACAGGGTGAGACCCAGTACTTC.

This clonotype turned up a few times. The rearrangement uses TRBV30 and TRBJ2-7; the D gene is possibly TRBD2 (5 bases). Trimming stripped 2 bases from V and 2 bases from J, with 13 bases between. The CDR3 has 14 amino acids. CDR1 is GTSNPN and CDR2 is SVGIG in the germline V gene (reference sequence). The CDR3 sequence: CAWSTAPGAYEQYF. For the CDR3, the DNA is TGTGCCTGGAGTACGGCTCCCGGGGCCTACGAGCAGTACTTC.

The chain combines TRBV27 with TRBJ1-2, with 7 bases aligning to TRBD1. Germline CDR1 MNHEY, CDR2 SMNVEV (reference sequence). This CDR3 spans 14 amino acids. Germline trimming cut 3 bases from V and 4 bases from J; bases unmatched to any gene: 5. The CDR3: CASSFGGGSYGYTF. As DNA, the CDR3 is TGTGCCAGCAGTTTTGGAGGGGGCAGCTATGGCTACACCTTC.

This clonotype was picked up a small number of times. The chain recombines TRBV20-1 with TRBJ2-3; 7 nucleotides match TRBD1. Germline V gives CDR1 DFQATT, CDR2 SNEGSKA (reference sequence). This CDR3 is built from 15 residues. V was clipped by 2 bases and J by 5 bases; unmatched bases: 10. The CDR3 region has the DNA TGCAGTGCTAGACCCAGACAGGGTACGGTAGATACGCAGTATTTT. It specifies CSARPRQGTVDTQYF.

The CDR3: CASSLGTGGRNTEAFF. CDR3 in DNA: TGTGCCAGCAGCTTGGGGACAGGGGGAAGGAACACTGAAGCTTTCTTT. J is TRBJ1-1 and V is TRBV5-6, with TRBD1 matching 10 bases. The CDR3 covers 16 residues. Trimming cost V 0 bases and J 1 base; bases outside gene matches: 3. Looked up from germline, CDR1 is SGHDT and CDR2 is YYEEEE.

In DNA, the CDR3 is TGTGCCAGCAGCCCAGGACAGGGGAGCACCGGGGAGCTGTTTTTT. Translation gives CASSPGQGSTGELFF. The chain joins TRBV7-9 to TRBJ2-2; 9 nucleotides match TRBD1. There are 15 residues in the CDR3. CDR1 and CDR2 from the germline V gene are SEHNR and FQNEAQ (reference sequence). Unmatched junction bases numbered 5, after V lost 5 bases and J lost 4 bases.

A few counts support this clonotype. This chain connects TRBV6-5 to TRBJ1-4; no definite D call. V was shortened by 4 bases and J by 1 base, with 10 bases between the two germline ends. The V gene's germline CDR1 is MNHEY and CDR2 SVGAGI. CDR3 length: 15 residues. CDR3 protein: CASSSSIGTNEKLFF. DNA for the CDR3: TGTGCCAGCAGTTCCTCGATAGGAACTAATGAAAAACTGTTTTTT.

This clonotype was found once. The chain has TRBV28 and TRBJ2-3; 8 nucleotides line up with TRBD1. This CDR3 is built from 15 residues. Germline lookup yields CDR1 MDHEN and CDR2 SYDVKM. V shed 5 bases, J shed 4 bases, and the junction held 8 bases outside the gene matches. The CDR3 sequence is CASSPGQGSPDTQYF. CDR3 sequence (DNA): TGTGCCAGCAGTCCAGGACAGGGTAGCCCAGATACGCAGTATTTT.

Details on this clonotype: A read error may be the cause here, since a much bigger clone is one base away. The chain recombines TRBV7-2 with TRBJ2-4, with D perhaps matching TRBD2 (7 bases). The J call is in doubt because the DNA end fits TRBJ2-7 better. From germline, CDR1 is SGHTA and CDR2 FQGNSA. CDR3 length: 15 residues. The CDR3 here is CASSHQWGGLHEQYF. The CDR3 DNA is TGTGCCAGCAGCCATCAATGGGGGGGGCTTCACGAGCAGTACTTC.

For this clonotype: The CDR3 ends on some other residue instead of the conserved phenylalanine or tryptophan, so this is likely a read error. This chain connects TRBV7-9 to TRBJ2-1; no definite D call. The CDR3 is 12 amino acids. Germline CDR1 SEHNR, CDR2 FQNEAQ (reference sequence). Between the trimmed V and J ends, which lost 5 bases and 7 bases, there was a span of 9 bases. CDR3 amino acids: CASSDMSNEQFI. In nucleotides, the CDR3 is TGTGCCAGCAGCGATATGAGTAATGAGCAGTTCATC.

This chain links TRBV11-2 with TRBJ2-3, with a possible D match to TRBD2 (5 bases). CDR1 is SGHAT, CDR2 FQNNGV, per germline. This CDR3 comprises 19 residues. V was cut by 2 bases and J by 1 base, with 22 bases left in between. CDR3 sequence (DNA): TGTGCCAGCAGCTTAAAGTTTAGCGATCTCACCTCCGGCACAGATACGCAGTATTTT. The encoded protein is CASSLKFSDLTSGTDTQYF.

This chain links TRBV5-1 with TRBJ2-1; TRBD2 aligns across 10 bases. Per the germline V gene, CDR1 is SGHRS and CDR2 is YFSETQ. J gave up 3 bases and V 4 bases, and 7 bases lay outside the gene matches. The CDR3 consists of 16 residues. CDR3 region: CASSMASGGIYNEQFF. The CDR3 bases are TGCGCCAGCAGCATGGCTAGCGGGGGAATCTACAATGAGCAGTTCTTC.

The chain employs TRBV5-5 and TRBJ2-1, with D hard to call. The CDR3 is 12 amino acids. Trimming cost V 4 bases and J 7 bases, with 9 bases left between them. Germline V lookup: CDR1 SGHKS, CDR2 YYEKEE (reference sequence). The CDR3 DNA sequence: TGTGCCAGCAGCGGAGAGATTAATGAGCAGTTCTTC. Translating it yields CASSGEINEQFF.

The chain joins TRBV20-1 to TRBJ1-5, with TRBD1 as a possible D gene (6 bases). Germline V gives CDR1 DFQATT, CDR2 SNEGSKA (reference sequence). This CDR3 is 17 amino acids long. V gave up 0 bases and J gave up 3 bases, with 18 bases separating them. CDR3 region: CSARDRGDFNPNQPQHF. As DNA, the CDR3 is TGCAGTGCTAGAGACAGGGGCGACTTCAACCCCAATCAGCCCCAGCATTTT.

CDR3 nucleotide sequence: TGTGCCAGCAGTGACCCGGGACAGGGTTACAATGAGCAGTTCTTC. Amino acids: CASSDPGQGYNEQFF. V and J are TRBV6-1 and TRBJ2-1; 9 positions agree with TRBD1. V lost 3 bases and J lost 4; bases outside the gene matches: 4. This CDR3 is built from 15 residues. Germline V CDR1 and CDR2: MNHNS, SASEGT.

This chain links TRBV20-1 with TRBJ2-7; TRBD1 matches 7 bases. Germline V gene data show CDR1 as DFQATT and CDR2 as SNEGSKA (reference sequence). The J segment lost 5 bases and the V segment lost 6 bases, leaving 7 bases of the junction unmatched. CDR3 length: 12 amino acids. CDR3: CSARQGINEQYF. The CDR3 region has the DNA TGCAGTGCCAGACAGGGTATCAACGAGCAGTACTTC.

Only a few counts were recorded for this clonotype. The chain is built from TRBV7-2 and TRBJ2-7; TRBD1 might be the D (6 bases). The CDR3 loop spans 14 amino acids. Germline CDR1 is SGHTA and CDR2 is FQGNSA. Trimming took off 5 bases at V and 3 bases at J, with 14 bases between the two ends. Here the CDR3 DNA reads TGTGCCAGCAGCCTAGATGGACAGATCTACGAGCAGTACTTC. Protein: CASSLDGQIYEQYF.

V and J are TRBV20-1 and TRBJ2-5; 7 bases are a match to TRBD2. Germline CDR1 and CDR2: DFQATT and SNEGSKA (reference sequence). V gave up 0 bases and J gave up 7 bases; unmatched junction bases: 17. This CDR3 has 17 residues. CDR3 coding DNA: TGCAGTGCTAGAGATCATGGAGCGGGGCAACGACGGGGGACCCAGTACTTC. Translated, it gives CSARDHGAGQRRGTQYF.

This clonotype has a handful of counts. The chain recombines TRBV12-3 or TRBV12-4 with TRBJ2-1; TRBD2 matches 9 bases. The J segment lost 7 bases and the V segment lost 7 bases, leaving 8 bases of the junction unmatched. This CDR3 spans 14 amino acids. The CDR3 region is CASTPGTSRNEQFF. CDR3 in DNA: TGTGCCAGCACCCCAGGGACTAGCAGAAATGAGCAGTTCTTC.